What follows are 10 T cell receptor beta chains derived from one specimen sequenced in a study of blood T cell repertoires in COVID-19. The method was immunoSEQ multiplex PCR; TCRdb's version includes in-frame clones alone and lacks a portion of them. Seen here are about 24,000 clones, 75% to 90% observed once, and the top ten hold roughly a sixth. The sequenced material came from peripheral blood. These receptors all come from a human donor with acute or convalescent COVID-19. The donor label of this sample is uncertain.

The V gene is TRBV7-6, the J gene TRBJ1-3; 7 nucleotides agree with TRBD1. Germline V gene sequence: CDR1 SGHVS, CDR2 FNYEAQ. This CDR3 contains 15 residues. The junction had 10 bases not matched to a gene; V was cut back by 3 bases and J by 8 bases. The CDR3 nucleotides read TGTGCCAGCAGCTTGGACAGGCGGCTCGGGGACACCATATATTTT. Translation gives CASSLDRRLGDTIYF.

This chain links TRBV30 with TRBJ2-2, with TRBD1 identical over 9 bases. V trimming: 2 bases; J trimming: 5 bases; junction bases outside the gene matches: 6. The CDR3 is 15 amino acids. Germline CDR1 GTSNPN, CDR2 SVGIG (reference sequence). DNA of the CDR3: TGTGCCTGGAGTCTGGGGACAGGGAGGACCGGGGAGCTGTTTTTT. Residues: CAWSLGTGRTGELFF. The variable domain in full, completed from reference TRBV30 and TRBJ2-2, reads SQTIHQWPATLVQPVGSPLSLECTVEGTSNPNLYWYRQAAGRGLQLLFYSVGIGQISSEVPQNLSASRPQDRQFILSSKKLLLSDSGFYLCAWSLGTGRTGELFFGEGSRLTVL.

The chain combines TRBV6-2 or TRBV6-3 with TRBJ2-5; the match to TRBD2 covers 13 bases. Trimming cost V 1 base and J 2 bases; bases outside gene matches: 4. Germline V gene sequence: CDR1 MNHEY, CDR2 SVGEGT. The CDR3 runs to 17 residues. CDR3 loop: CASSYFGTSGEQETQYF. CDR3 DNA sequence: TGTGCCAGCAGTTACTTTGGGACTAGCGGGGAACAAGAGACCCAGTACTTC.

This chain uses TRBV7-3 with TRBJ2-5; TRBD2 agrees at 7 bases. V trimming: 0 bases; J trimming: 5 bases; junction bases outside the gene matches: 0. This CDR3 spans 13 amino acids. Germline V gene lookup returns CDR1 SGHTA and CDR2 FQGTGA. The CDR3, as DNA: TGTGCCAGCAGCTTAACGGGAGGGGAGACCCAGTACTTC. Translating it yields CASSLTGGETQYF.

J is TRBJ2-7 and V is TRBV10-3, with 7 bases aligning to TRBD1. Trimming took 6 bases from V and 3 from J; bases not matched to a gene: 2. The germline gives CDR1 ENHRY, CDR2 SYGVKD. CDR3 size: 12 residues. CDR3 residues: CAISRDSYEQYF. The CDR3 DNA follows: TGTGCCATCAGCCGGGACAGCTACGAGCAGTACTTC.

The chain is built from TRBV5-6 and TRBJ1-2, with 11 bases that match TRBD1. Per the germline V gene, CDR1 is SGHDT and CDR2 is YYEEEE. CDR3 length: 15 residues. V shed 0 bases, J shed 7 bases, and the junction held 5 bases outside the gene matches. The CDR3 region has the DNA TGTGCCAGCAGCTTGGTACCAGGACAGGGGGCTGGCTACACCTTC. This codes for CASSLVPGQGAGYTF.

This chain uses TRBV5-1 with TRBJ2-7; 9 bases fit TRBD2. V shed 4 bases and J 2 bases; nucleotides not matched to a gene: 10. Germline V gives CDR1 SGHRS, CDR2 YFSETQ. The CDR3 loop spans 16 amino acids. CDR3 sequence (DNA): TGCGCCAGCAGCGATAAAGCGGGAGGCCCCACCTACGAGCAGTACTTC. Translated, it gives CASSDKAGGPTYEQYF.

The chain employs TRBV7-3 and TRBJ2-1; TRBD2 aligns across 8 bases. In germline, CDR1 is SGHTA, CDR2 FQGTGA. This CDR3 region has 15 residues. With 5 bases clipped from V and 7 bases from J, the junction kept 10 bases outside the gene matches. CDR3 sequence (DNA): TGTGCCAGCAGCCTAAGCGGGGGTCTTTTGAATGAGCAGTTCTTC. Its translation: CASSLSGGLLNEQFF.

This rearrangement joins TRBV11-2 to TRBJ2-7; D remains ambiguous. Germline CDR1 is SGHAT and CDR2 is FQNNGV. V lost 0 bases to trimming and J lost 2 bases, with 8 bases between them. This CDR3 is built from 14 residues. CDR3 amino acids: CASSLDGATYEQYF. The CDR3 coding sequence is TGTGCCAGCAGCTTAGACGGAGCGACCTACGAGCAGTACTTC.

This clone was observed once. The chain recombines TRBV5-6 with TRBJ2-7, with a possible D match to TRBD2 (6 bases). Germline loops: CDR1 SGHDT, CDR2 YYEEEE. With 3 bases removed from V and 11 bases from J, the gap between germline ends came to 18 bases. The CDR3 consists of 13 residues. The CDR3 bases are TGTGCCAGCAGCTCCTACCGAGCCCCGGGGGAGTACTTC. It specifies CASSSYRAPGEYF.